This T cell receptor (beta chain) appears in the sequencing data of a study of PD-1 blockade in classical Hodgkin lymphoma. Every patient had relapsed following autologous stem cell transplantation, and cohorts differed in brentuximab vedotin exposure. The assay was immunoSEQ multiplex PCR, and TCRdb's table has in-frame clones only and misses some. This table has more than 50,000 clones, about nine tenths appearing once. Germline V gene data show CDR1 as SNHLY and CDR2 as FYNNEI. Trimming shortened V by 0 bases and J by 6 bases, and 15 bases separated the two germline ends. CDR3 length: 15 residues.

This receptor was obtained from a human donor with classical Hodgkin lymphoma. The V call is TRBV2, the J call TRBJ2-7; a weak D match, TRBD2 (5 bases). Sample: peripheral blood mononuclear cells (PBMCs), taken at baseline. CDR3 residues: CASSEARGFRGEQYF. The CDR3 coding sequence is TGTGCCAGCAGTGAAGCGCGAGGTTTCCGGGGCGAGCAGTACTTC.